These 19 T cell receptor beta chains came from one sample sequenced in a study of control samples from healthy donors and cancer patients. Clones were sequenced by immunoSEQ multiplex PCR, and TCRdb holds only the in-frame ones, with some missing. The sample records roughly 170,000 clones, 90% to 95% being singletons. The sequencing input was blood. All receptors come from a woman aged 18-35 years in good health.

V is TRBV10-3 and J is TRBJ1-2, with D perhaps matching TRBD1 (6 bases). Trimming pared 4 bases from V and 0 bases from J, leaving 9 bases between. Per germline, CDR1 ENHRY and CDR2 SYGVKD. There are 14 residues in the CDR3. The CDR3 protein is CAISGTETNYGYTF. In DNA, the CDR3 is TGTGCCATCAGTGGGACAGAAACTAACTATGGCTACACCTTC.

The genes are TRBV19 and TRBJ1-6, with 9 bases matching TRBD1. Trimming cost V 4 bases and J 9 bases; bases outside gene matches: 7. CDR3 length: 15 residues. In germline, CDR1 is LNHDA, CDR2 SQIVND (reference sequence). The CDR3 sequence is CASSRTGEGGSPLHF. In DNA form, the CDR3 reads TGTGCCAGTAGTAGGACAGGGGAAGGGGGTTCACCCCTCCACTTT.

CDR3 residues: CASSFGQEISPLHF. CDR3 coding DNA: TGTGCCAGCAGTTTCGGACAGGAAATTTCACCCCTCCACTTT. The chain combines TRBV28 with TRBJ1-6, with 7 positions matching TRBD1. This CDR3 contains 14 residues. Germline CDR1 MDHEN, CDR2 SYDVKM. Germline trimming cut 3 bases from V and 9 bases from J; bases unmatched to any gene: 5.

This chain joins TRBV6-5 and TRBJ1-2; 11 bases map to TRBD1. Germline V gene sequence: CDR1 MNHEY, CDR2 SVGAGI. This CDR3 comprises 15 residues. The V segment lost 2 bases and the J segment 7 bases; nucleotides outside the gene matches: 6. The CDR3 coding sequence is TGTGCCAGCAGTTACCCAGGACAGGGGGCGCGTGGCTACACCTTC. It is translated as CASSYPGQGARGYTF.

The chain couples TRBV5-4 to TRBJ2-7; D not certain. CDR3 length: 12 amino acids. The germline V gene encodes CDR1 SGHNT and CDR2 YYREEE (reference sequence). The V end lost 0 bases, the J end lost 6 bases, and 7 bases lay between the germline ends. The CDR3 sequence is CASSLGGVEQYF. The CDR3 nucleotides read TGTGCCAGCAGCTTGGGAGGCGTCGAGCAGTACTTC.

V is TRBV27 and J is TRBJ2-6; D call uncertain. This CDR3 is built from 14 residues. Germline assignment: CDR1 MNHEY and CDR2 SMNVEV (reference sequence). V lost 5 bases and J 0 bases, leaving 5 bases between the germline ends. CDR3 protein: CASSVSSGANVLTF. The CDR3, as DNA: TGTGCCAGCAGTGTGAGCTCTGGGGCCAACGTCCTGACTTTC.

The J gene is TRBJ1-4, the V gene TRBV3-1 (or the pseudogene TRBV3-2); D is undetermined. The CDR3 has 11 residues. Trimming took 8 bases from V and 12 from J, leaving 13 bases between them. Germline loops: CDR1 LGHDT, CDR2 YNNKEL (reference sequence). The CDR3 loop reads CASGISAELFF. Here the CDR3 DNA reads TGTGCCAGCGGTATATCGGCTGAACTGTTTTTT.

V gene TRBV19 combines with J gene TRBJ2-1; D gene unclear. The CDR3 runs 14 residues. With 3 bases removed from V and 6 bases from J, the gap between germline ends came to 12 bases. The germline CDR1 and CDR2 sequences are LNHDA and SQIVND (reference sequence). CDR3 loop: CASSIGQPINEQFF. The DNA for the CDR3 is TGTGCCAGTAGTATCGGGCAGCCAATCAATGAGCAGTTCTTC.

The chain joins TRBV4-2 to TRBJ1-1; D remains unclear. CDR1 is LGHNA, CDR2 YNFKEQ, per germline. V was shortened by 2 bases and J by 9 bases, with 10 bases between the two germline ends. This CDR3 spans 12 amino acids. DNA of the CDR3: TGTGCCAGCAGCCAAACAAGATCTCAAGCTTTCTTT. Its translation: CASSQTRSQAFF.

Details on this clone: Other DNA variants within this sample encode the same CDR3. The chain combines TRBV6-6 with TRBJ2-2; 9 bases are a match to TRBD2. The V gene end was trimmed by 5 bases and the J gene end by 3 bases; junction bases not matched to a gene: 10. CDR3 length equals 17 residues. Germline CDR1 MNHNY, CDR2 SVGAGI (reference sequence). The CDR3 is CASSPLAGGEDTGELFF. For the CDR3, the DNA is TGTGCCAGCAGTCCACTCGCGGGGGGGGAAGACACCGGGGAGCTGTTTTTT.

This clone was recorded only once. This chain uses TRBV12-3 or TRBV12-4 with TRBJ2-5; 8 bases are a match to TRBD2. With 8 bases clipped from V and 2 bases from J, the junction kept 4 bases outside the gene matches. This CDR3 contains 13 residues. CDR3 in DNA: TGTGCCAGCTACGGGGGGGAGCAAGAGACCCAGTACTTC. Translated: CASYGGEQETQYF.

The V and J genes are TRBV15 and TRBJ2-7; a possible D gene is TRBD2 (5 bases). The CDR3 has 15 residues. The V end was cut by 0 bases, the J end by 3 bases, with 12 bases between. Germline V gene data show CDR1 as LNHNV and CDR2 as YYDKDF (reference sequence). The CDR3 DNA follows: TGTGCCACCAGCAGAGATAACCCCGCGGGCTACGAGCAGTACTTC. It is translated as CATSRDNPAGYEQYF.

This chain connects TRBV4-2 to TRBJ1-3; no definite D call. V was clipped by 2 bases and J by 4 bases, with 15 bases between them. Germline V CDR1 and CDR2: LGHNA, YNFKEQ. The CDR3 sequence is 16 residues long. The CDR3 coding sequence is TGTGCCAGCAGCCAATTGGTCTGGGCCGGGGGAAACACCATATATTTT. As protein: CASSQLVWAGGNTIYF.

The V and J genes are TRBV6-1 and TRBJ1-2; D gene uncertain. This CDR3 has 12 residues. Germline-derived CDR1 and CDR2 are MNHNS and SASEGT. Between the trimmed V and J ends, which lost 2 bases and 7 bases, there was a span of 8 bases. CDR3 DNA: TGTGCCAGCAGTGAATTCGTTGTTGGCTACACCTTC. The encoded protein is CASSEFVVGYTF.

The CDR3 here is CASGSSNEQFF. CDR3 DNA sequence: TGTGCTAGTGGTAGTAGCAATGAGCAGTTCTTC. The gene calls are TRBV12-5 and TRBJ2-1; D is undetermined. Germline V gene data show CDR1 as LGHNT and CDR2 as FRNRAP. This CDR3 contains 11 residues. V lost 5 bases and J lost 6, with 5 bases in between.

The J gene is TRBJ1-6, the V gene TRBV6-5; D might be TRBD1 (5 bases). This CDR3 has 15 residues. Per germline, CDR1 MNHEY and CDR2 SVGAGI. Trimming took off 7 bases at V and 6 bases at J, with 16 bases between the two ends. CDR3 in amino acids: CASTRDRSTNSPLHF. The CDR3 coding sequence is TGTGCCAGCACGAGGGACCGCTCAACTAATTCACCCCTCCACTTT.

J is TRBJ2-5 and V is TRBV7-9; D could derive from TRBD1 or TRBD2 (5 bases each). The germline V and J ends were trimmed by 3 bases and 4 bases, with 18 bases remaining between them. The CDR3 has 16 residues. Germline V gene sequence: CDR1 SEHNR, CDR2 FQNEAQ (reference sequence). The CDR3 region is CASSLTRASRGETQYF. CDR3 nucleotide sequence: TGTGCCAGCAGCTTGACCCGGGCGTCGAGGGGAGAGACCCAGTACTTC.

This clone was found a few times. The chain is built from TRBV4-1 and TRBJ1-5; D unresolved. V was pared by 1 base and J by 6 bases, with 10 bases between. The CDR3 length is 14 residues. Germline-derived CDR1 and CDR2 are MGHRA and YSYEKL. In nucleotides, the CDR3 is TGCGCCAGCAGCCAAGGGAGAGGCGGTCAGCCCCAGCATTTT. Translating it yields CASSQGRGGQPQHF.

This chain joins TRBV5-5 and TRBJ1-1; D call uncertain. V lost 4 bases, J lost 0 bases, and 16 bases lay in between. CDR1 and CDR2 (germline): SGHKS, YYEKEE (reference sequence). The CDR3 runs 16 residues. CDR3 amino acids: CASSIRAQLLNTEAFF. The CDR3 bases are TGTGCCAGCAGCATCCGGGCCCAACTTCTGAACACTGAAGCTTTCTTT.